The 5 T cell receptor beta chains given below trace back to one sample, sequenced in a study of T cells in Graves' hyperthyroidism and ophthalmopathy. Amplification of TCR beta CDR3 regions was performed using RNA transcripts as template. The primer set for the first-round RT-PCR of the TCR CDR3 was HTBI. TCRdb reprocessed the multiplex PCR reads via MiXCR and lists one record per CDR3 protein. The profile shows more than 500,000 distinct CDR3 sequences, 16% of them singletons. The sample consisted of blood. The source of these receptors is a woman aged 25-40 years with Graves' ophthalmopathy.

The CDR3 DNA reads TGCAGTGCGGGGGACAGTGAGCAGCCCCAGCATTTT. This translates into CSAGDSEQPQHF. The chain is built from TRBV20-1 and TRBJ1-5; TRBD1 matches 7 bases. Trimming removed 6 bases from V and 7 bases from J; junction bases left unmatched: 6. There are 12 residues in the CDR3. Germline V gene lookup returns CDR1 DFQATT and CDR2 SNEGSKA (reference sequence).

This clonotype was detected only a few times. This chain links TRBV7-2 with TRBJ2-7, with unresolved D. Germline CDR1 SGHTA, CDR2 FQGNSA. This CDR3 is built from 15 residues. Trimming cost V 2 bases and J 2 bases, with 13 bases left between them. Written as DNA, the CDR3 is TGTGCCAGCAGCTTAAGTCCGACATCGCCCTACGAGCAGTACTTC. Residues: CASSLSPTSPYEQYF. Supplemented by reference TRBV7-2 and TRBJ2-7, the full variable domain reads GAGVSQSPSNKVTEKGKDVELRCDPISGHTALYWYRQSLGQGLEFLIYFQGNSAPDKSGLPSDRFSAERTGGSVSTLTIQRTQQEDSAVYLCASSLSPTSPYEQYFGPGTRLTVT.

This clonotype was detected only a few times. The rearrangement uses TRBV4-3 and TRBJ1-2; 7 nucleotides agree with TRBD1. Germline assignment: CDR1 LGHNA and CDR2 YSLEER. The CDR3 extends over 13 amino acids. With V trimmed by 4 bases and J by 7 bases, 6 bases remained unmatched. Written as DNA, the CDR3 is TGCGCCAGCAGCCCGAGACAGGGCGGTGGCTACACCTTC. Translating it yields CASSPRQGGGYTF.

This rearrangement joins TRBV10-1 to TRBJ1-2, with unresolved D. CDR3 length: 13 residues. V dropped 0 bases and J dropped 8 bases, with 10 bases sitting between them. Germline-derived CDR1 and CDR2 are WNHNN and SYGVQD (reference sequence). The CDR3 loop reads CASSESYGVGYTF. Written as DNA, the CDR3 is TGCGCCAGCAGTGAGTCGTACGGGGTCGGCTACACCTTC.

The genes are TRBV6-2 or TRBV6-3 and TRBJ2-1, with 7 nucleotides matching TRBD2. Germline trimming cut 6 bases from V and 7 bases from J; bases unmatched to any gene: 12. The CDR3 has 15 residues. Germline V CDR1 and CDR2: MNHEY, SVGEGT. The DNA for the CDR3 is TGTGCCAGCAGACCGGGACTAACTACCTTAAATGAGCAGTTCTTC. It encodes CASRPGLTTLNEQFF.